Following are 32 T cell receptor beta chains from one sample sequenced in a study of blood T cell repertoires in COVID-19. Data came from immunoSEQ multiplex PCR; TCRdb stores just in-frame clones and leaves some out. The sample yields 150,000 to 200,000 clones, roughly 80% seen once. The sequenced sample was peripheral blood. All receptors derive from a man aged 55 to 70 with active or convalescent COVID-19.

The chain joins TRBV7-9 to TRBJ1-3; tentatively, D is TRBD1 (5 bases). Trimming stripped 8 bases from V and 7 bases from J, with 24 bases between. This CDR3 has 16 residues. Germline V gene sequence: CDR1 SEHNR, CDR2 FQNEAQ (reference sequence). CDR3 sequence (DNA): TGTGCCAGCTCCTTAGCCCCGGGAGGGGCGGAGAACACCATATATTTT. Amino acid sequence: CASSLAPGGAENTIYF.

The rearrangement links TRBV28 to TRBJ2-3; 10 bases are a match to TRBD2. This CDR3 spans 17 amino acids. The trim removed 5 bases at V and 1 base at J, leaving 9 bases unmatched. Germline lookup yields CDR1 MDHEN and CDR2 SYDVKM. The CDR3 DNA reads as TGTGCCAGCAGTCCTAACACCGGGACTAGCGGCACAGATACGCAGTATTTT. Amino acids: CASSPNTGTSGTDTQYF.

This clone has more than one count but fewer than ten. The rearrangement links TRBV24-1 to TRBJ2-7, with 9 bases identical to TRBD1. The junction had 3 bases not matched to a gene; V was cut back by 4 bases and J by 0 bases. The germline CDR1 and CDR2 sequences are KGHDR and SFDVKD. The CDR3 consists of 15 residues. CDR3 coding DNA: TGTGCCACCAGTGAGGCGGGACAGGGCTCCTACGAGCAGTACTTC. This codes for CATSEAGQGSYEQYF.

The chain has TRBV7-2 and TRBJ2-5, with 12 bases identical to TRBD2. The germline V gene has CDR1 SGHTA and CDR2 FQGNSA. The CDR3 contains 16 residues. Trimming removed 5 bases from V and 2 bases from J; junction bases left unmatched: 6. The CDR3 region has the DNA TGTGCCAGCAGCCCCGGACTAGCGGGACAACAAGAGACCCAGTACTTC. Encoded protein: CASSPGLAGQQETQYF.

There are a few counts of this clone. An end of the junction differs from the germline gene, which may be a read error. CDR3 sequence: CASSLEREAQYF. CDR3 sequence (DNA): TGTGCCAGCAGCTTAGAGAGAGAGGCCCAGTACTTC. This chain joins TRBV11-2 and TRBJ2-5; D is undetermined. CDR1 and CDR2 from the germline V gene are SGHAT and FQNNGV. The CDR3 has 12 residues.

This chain links TRBV28 with TRBJ2-5, with TRBD2 matching over 8 bases. Germline lookup yields CDR1 MDHEN and CDR2 SYDVKM. V dropped 7 bases and J dropped 6; count of bases not matched to a gene: 7. This CDR3 is 13 amino acids long. The CDR3 DNA reads as TGTGCCAGCACCCCGGGCGGGAGGAAGACCCAGTACTTC. This encodes CASTPGGRKTQYF.

The V gene is TRBV11-3, the J gene TRBJ2-1; 8 bases agree with TRBD2. After removal of 5 bases from V and 8 bases from J, the junction contained 14 bases not matched to a gene. This CDR3 contains 16 residues. Germline V gene data show CDR1 as SGHNT and CDR2 as YENEEA. This CDR3 is CASSRAGLAVRDEQFF. The CDR3 DNA sequence: TGTGCCAGCAGCCGAGCCGGACTAGCCGTCCGGGATGAGCAGTTCTTC.

This clone has a count of ten or more. The chain links TRBV19 to TRBJ1-1; D remains unclear. The germline V gene has CDR1 LNHDA and CDR2 SQIVND (reference sequence). CDR3 length equals 16 residues. V shed 1 base and J shed 0 bases, with 12 bases lying between them. CDR3 protein: CASSIVYGGMNTEAFF. In DNA form, the CDR3 reads TGTGCCAGTAGTATAGTTTACGGTGGTATGAACACTGAAGCTTTCTTT.

This sequence joins TRBV28 and TRBJ2-1, with TRBD2 as a possible D gene (5 bases). The CDR3 runs to 13 residues. The V end lost 6 bases, the J end lost 1 base, and 7 bases lay between the germline ends. Germline V gives CDR1 MDHEN, CDR2 SYDVKM. CDR3 region: CASRRVSYNEQFF. CDR3 coding DNA: TGTGCCAGCAGGAGGGTGTCCTACAATGAGCAGTTCTTC.

This clone was counted only a few times. In DNA, the CDR3 is TGTGCCAGCAGGGAGGGTAATGAAAAACTGTTTTTT. It translates to CASREGNEKLFF. This chain connects TRBV2 to TRBJ1-4, with unresolved D. This CDR3 has 12 amino acids. Deletions cut 6 bases from V and 4 bases from J, with 6 bases between. Germline-derived CDR1 and CDR2 are SNHLY and FYNNEI.

CDR3 sequence (DNA): TGTGCCAGCAGCGTAGGAACGGGTAGCACAGATACGCAGTATTTT. Protein sequence: CASSVGTGSTDTQYF. The V gene is TRBV9, the J gene TRBJ2-3; D is uncertain. The CDR3 contains 15 residues. The ends were cut back, 0 bases at V and 0 bases at J, with 8 bases in the middle. Germline CDR1 reads SGDLS; CDR2 reads YYNGEE.

The CDR3 DNA reads as TGTGCCACCTTCCGGGGAGGGAATTCACCCCTCCACTTT. Its translation: CATFRGGNSPLHF. The chain recombines TRBV10-3 with TRBJ1-6; the D is unclear. CDR1 ENHRY and CDR2 SYGVKD come from the germline V gene. V lost 10 bases to trimming and J lost 7 bases, with 14 bases between them. The CDR3 spans 13 residues.

This chain joins TRBV5-1 and TRBJ1-2, with D possibly TRBD1 on 6 matching bases. Germline V CDR1 and CDR2: SGHRS, YFSETQ. Trimming cost V 0 bases and J 4 bases, with 13 bases left between them. There are 15 residues in the CDR3. The CDR3 nucleotides read TGCGCCAGCAGCTTGGACACAGGGCGATTCTATGGCTACACCTTC. Its protein is CASSLDTGRFYGYTF.

In nucleotides, the CDR3 is TGTGCCAGTTCTGAGGAGTGGACTAGTTTGGCCGGGGAGCTGTTTTTT. Protein product: CASSEEWTSLAGELFF. This chain connects TRBV19 to TRBJ2-2; 7 bases are shared with TRBD2. This CDR3 region has 16 residues. Germline lookup yields CDR1 LNHDA and CDR2 SQIVND (reference sequence). V gave up 8 bases and J gave up 6 bases; unmatched junction bases: 15.

The V call is TRBV4-2, the J call TRBJ1-1; 9 positions match TRBD1. The V gene's germline CDR1 is LGHNA and CDR2 YNFKEQ. The CDR3 runs 15 residues. V shed 0 bases and J 5 bases; nucleotides not matched to a gene: 4. The CDR3 coding sequence is TGTGCCAGCAGCCAAGAGGACAGGGGAGGAACTGAAGCTTTCTTT. It specifies CASSQEDRGGTEAFF.

This chain joins TRBV21-1 and TRBJ1-2; TRBD1, as called in the table, went unchecked against the DNA. TRBV21-1 is designated a pseudogene. This CDR3 is 15 amino acids long. In DNA, the CDR3 is TGTGCCAGCAGCAGCTCCAGGGGGAAAGACGGCGGCTACACCTTC. It yields the protein CASSSSRGKDGGYTF.

This clone appeared a single time. This chain uses TRBV28 with TRBJ1-6; TRBD1 agrees at 10 bases. The V gene end was trimmed by 5 bases and the J gene end by 9 bases; junction bases not matched to a gene: 16. From germline, CDR1 is MDHEN and CDR2 SYDVKM. The CDR3 is made up of 18 amino acids. This chain's CDR3 is CASSLTGTGALPRSPLHF. CDR3 in DNA: TGTGCCAGCAGTCTAACCGGGACAGGGGCCCTACCCCGTTCACCCCTCCACTTT.

This clone was seen a handful of times. The chain recombines TRBV9 with TRBJ2-3, with D perhaps matching TRBD2 (5 bases). This CDR3 is 15 amino acids long. Germline V lookup: CDR1 SGDLS, CDR2 YYNGEE. Trimming pared 0 bases from V and 3 bases from J, leaving 11 bases between. Here the CDR3 DNA reads TGTGCCAGCAGCGTAGGAGGGTATCCGACAGATACGCAGTATTTT. It specifies CASSVGGYPTDTQYF.

V gene TRBV6-5 combines with J gene TRBJ2-7; D is perhaps TRBD1 (6 bases). Germline V gene data show CDR1 as MNHEY and CDR2 as SVGAGI. The V end was cut by 2 bases, the J end by 3 bases, with 17 bases between. The CDR3 is made up of 16 amino acids. The CDR3 sequence is CASSYGQIRARYEQYF. The CDR3, as DNA: TGTGCCAGCAGTTACGGACAGATTAGGGCGCGCTACGAGCAGTACTTC.

The gene calls are TRBV5-1 and TRBJ2-3; possibly TRBD2 for D (5 bases). Trimming stripped 3 bases from V and 6 bases from J, with 8 bases between. Germline V gene data show CDR1 as SGHRS and CDR2 as YFSETQ. This CDR3 contains 12 residues. The CDR3 coding sequence is TGCGCCAGCAGCTACCCTAGCGATACGCAGTATTTT. This translates into CASSYPSDTQYF.

CDR3 nucleotides: TGCGCCAGCAGCCAAGATACCCCACCGGATGAGCAGTTCTTC. This codes for CASSQDTPPDEQFF. The chain uses TRBV4-3 and TRBJ2-1; D unresolved. The CDR3 is 14 amino acids. In germline, CDR1 is LGHNA, CDR2 YSLEER. With 0 bases removed from V and 8 bases from J, the gap between germline ends came to 11 bases.

The chain employs TRBV7-2 and TRBJ2-1; TRBD1 matches at 8 bases. After removal of 0 bases from V and 10 bases from J, the junction contained 8 bases not matched to a gene. Germline V gene lookup returns CDR1 SGHTA and CDR2 FQGNSA. The CDR3 extends over 15 amino acids. The CDR3: CASSLAPTGAREQFF. As DNA, the CDR3 is TGTGCCAGCAGCTTAGCGCCGACAGGGGCACGGGAGCAGTTCTTC.

The chain joins TRBV2 to TRBJ2-7; a weak D match, TRBD1 (6 bases). There are 11 residues in the CDR3. Germline CDR1 SNHLY, CDR2 FYNNEI. Trimming cost V 7 bases and J 4 bases, with 8 bases left between them. The CDR3 DNA reads as TGTGCCAGCAAGGGGGAATACGAGCAGTACTTC. It encodes CASKGEYEQYF.

The V gene is TRBV7-2, the J gene TRBJ2-7; 7 bases are a match to TRBD1. CDR3 length equals 14 residues. Per the germline V gene, CDR1 is SGHTA and CDR2 is FQGNSA. V shed 3 bases and J 1 base; nucleotides not matched to a gene: 3. The DNA of the CDR3 is TGTGCCAGCAGCTTGGTCAGGGGGTCCTACGAGCAGTACTTC. It codes for CASSLVRGSYEQYF.

The gene calls are TRBV20-1 and TRBJ1-2; no clear D. Trimming took 3 bases from V and 3 from J, leaving 14 bases between them. There are 14 residues in the CDR3. Germline loops: CDR1 DFQATT, CDR2 SNEGSKA (reference sequence). The CDR3 sequence is CSASMPRLDYGYTF. The CDR3 DNA is TGCAGTGCTAGTATGCCGAGGCTCGACTATGGCTACACCTTC.

V is TRBV7-5 and J is TRBJ2-4; the table's D gene call, TRBD1, was not cross checked with the DNA. TRBV7-5 is reported as a pseudogene. This CDR3 has 16 residues. The DNA of the CDR3 is TGTGCCAGAAGCACAGGGGGCGCGGGGGGCCGAAACATTCAGTACTTC. Translation: CARSTGGAGGRNIQYF.

This chain uses TRBV7-9 with TRBJ1-1; weak D call: TRBD1 (5 bases). Deletions cut 5 bases from V and 11 bases from J, with 21 bases between. The germline gives CDR1 SEHNR, CDR2 FQNEAQ (reference sequence). The CDR3 covers 14 residues. CDR3 protein: CASSPGVRIGGAFF. CDR3 bases: TGTGCCAGCAGCCCAGGAGTCCGGATCGGGGGGGCTTTCTTT.

The chain carries TRBV18 and TRBJ1-4, with D possibly matching TRBD1 (6 bases). Germline CDR1 KGHSH, CDR2 LQKENI. The CDR3 has 12 residues. Trimming took 4 bases from V and 10 from J, leaving 10 bases between them. The CDR3 sequence is CASSRQDGKLFF. In DNA form, the CDR3 reads TGTGCCAGCTCACGACAGGATGGAAAACTGTTTTTT.

This chain connects TRBV7-9 to TRBJ1-1; D may be TRBD1 (5 bases). The CDR3 is 15 residues long. Germline V gives CDR1 SEHNR, CDR2 FQNEAQ (reference sequence). Trimming removed 7 bases at V and 1 base at J, with 16 bases between. The CDR3 sequence: CASTGGVVRNTEAFF. CDR3 sequence (DNA): TGTGCCAGCACCGGGGGGGTTGTACGGAACACTGAAGCTTTCTTT. The full variable domain, completed using reference TRBV7-9 and TRBJ1-1, is DTGVSQNPRHKITKRGQNVTFRCDPISEHNRLYWYRQTLGQGPEFLTYFQNEAQLEKSRLLSDRFSAERPKGSFSTLEIQRTEQGDSAMYLCASTGGVVRNTEAFFGQGTRLTVV.

This clone occurred a few times. This chain uses TRBV5-4 with TRBJ1-6, with TRBD1 identical over 8 bases. The junction had 11 bases not matched to a gene; V was cut back by 3 bases and J by 9 bases. This CDR3 is 16 amino acids long. In germline, CDR1 is SGHNT, CDR2 YYREEE (reference sequence). The CDR3 nucleotides read TGTGCCAGCAGCTCCGCCGGGGGCAGGGGGCCTTCACCCCTCCACTTT. It translates to CASSSAGGRGPSPLHF.

V and J are TRBV7-9 and TRBJ2-7; the D is unclear. V was pared by 5 bases and J by 3 bases, with 20 bases between. This CDR3 has 16 residues. Germline CDR1 and CDR2: SEHNR and FQNEAQ (reference sequence). The CDR3 DNA is TGTGCCAGCAGCGAGATTCACCCGGAGTCGGGCTACGAGCAGTACTTC. Protein product: CASSEIHPESGYEQYF.

The CDR3 protein is CASSWSSGSGYEQYF. The CDR3 nucleotides are TGTGCCAGCAGCTGGTCTAGCGGGAGTGGGTACGAGCAGTACTTC. This chain joins TRBV5-5 and TRBJ2-7; 10 nucleotides line up with TRBD2. This CDR3 contains 15 residues. The germline V gene encodes CDR1 SGHKS and CDR2 YYEKEE (reference sequence). The J segment lost 4 bases and the V segment lost 3 bases, leaving 7 bases of the junction unmatched.